Listed here are 10 T cell receptor beta chains from one sample, sequenced in a study of blood T cell repertoires in COVID-19. TCRdb's copy holds only in-frame clones and misses some; the assay was immunoSEQ multiplex PCR. The data show a few hundred thousand clones, 87% seen once. The sample comprised PBMCs or T cells enriched from blood (not recorded which). The origin of the receptors is a man younger than 40 in a cohort exposed to, infected with or recovered from COVID-19 (not recorded which).

The chain joins TRBV4-2 to TRBJ2-7; TRBD1 agrees at 8 bases. CDR3 length equals 16 residues. J was trimmed by 6 bases and V by 5 bases; bases with no gene match: 15. The germline gives CDR1 LGHNA, CDR2 YNFKEQ. The CDR3 coding sequence is TGTGCCAGCAGCGGACGACAGGGGACCCCGTTCGGCGAGCAGTACTTC. Translating it yields CASSGRQGTPFGEQYF.

This chain joins TRBV28 and TRBJ2-7; 7 bases are a match to TRBD1. V gave up 6 bases and J gave up 3 bases; unmatched junction bases: 11. The CDR3 runs 15 residues. Germline values: CDR1 MDHEN, CDR2 SYDVKM. The CDR3 DNA sequence: TGTGCCAGCAGGAAAGAGACAGGGTCCCGCTACGAGCAGTACTTC. This gives the protein CASRKETGSRYEQYF.

The J gene is TRBJ1-2, the V gene TRBV19; D is undetermined. Trimming took off 5 bases at V and 6 bases at J, with 10 bases between the two ends. Germline values: CDR1 LNHDA, CDR2 SQIVND (reference sequence). This CDR3 region has 12 residues. The CDR3 reads CASSWSEDGYTF. The CDR3 DNA is TGTGCCAGTAGTTGGTCAGAAGATGGCTACACCTTC.

This sequence joins TRBV4-3 and TRBJ1-2; D is possibly TRBD1 (5 bases). This CDR3 has 13 amino acids. Germline values: CDR1 LGHNA, CDR2 YSLEER. V was pared by 0 bases and J by 6 bases, with 8 bases between. Written as DNA, the CDR3 is TGCGCCAGCAGCCAAGAACTGACAGATGGCTACACCTTC. Protein product: CASSQELTDGYTF.

The CDR3 here is CASSLWGPGEGDEKLFF. In nucleotides, the CDR3 is TGCGCCAGCAGCTTGTGGGGCCCGGGGGAAGGGGATGAAAAACTGTTTTTT. This chain connects TRBV5-1 to TRBJ1-4, with D possibly TRBD1 on 5 matching bases. The V gene lost 1 base and the J gene lost 6 bases, with 19 bases spanning the gap. CDR3 size: 17 residues. Germline CDR1 is SGHRS and CDR2 is YFSETQ. Supplemented by reference TRBV5-1 and TRBJ1-4, the full variable domain reads KAGVTQTPRYLIKTRGQQVTLSCSPISGHRSVSWYQQTPGQGLQFLFEYFSETQRNKGNFPGRFSGRQFSNSRSEMNVSTLELGDSALYLCASSLWGPGEGDEKLFFGSGTQLSVL.

This chain connects TRBV5-6 to TRBJ2-7; 9 bases map to TRBD1. With V trimmed by 4 bases and J by 5 bases, 7 bases remained unmatched. The CDR3 sequence is 14 residues long. CDR1 and CDR2 (germline): SGHDT, YYEEEE. In DNA form, the CDR3 reads TGTGCCAGCAGCCAACCACGGACAGGGGACGAGCAGTACTTC. Translated, it gives CASSQPRTGDEQYF. The variable domain in full, completed from reference TRBV5-6 and TRBJ2-7, reads DAGVTQSPTHLIKTRGQQVTLRCSPKSGHDTVSWYQQALGQGPQFIFQYYEEEERQRGNFPDRFSGHQFPNYSSELNVNALLLGDSALYLCASSQPRTGDEQYFGPGTRLTVT.

The V call is TRBV11-2, the J call TRBJ1-2, with TRBD1 matching 7 bases. The germline V gene has CDR1 SGHAT and CDR2 FQNNGV. Trimming cost V 2 bases and J 4 bases; bases outside gene matches: 4. CDR3 length: 14 residues. The chain's CDR3 is CASSLTDRAYGYTF. DNA for the CDR3: TGTGCCAGCAGCTTAACTGACAGGGCCTATGGCTACACCTTC.

Concerning this clone itself: An end of the junction does not agree with germline; a read error may underlie this. The gene calls are TRBV3-1 (or the pseudogene TRBV3-2) and TRBJ2-3; 9 positions match TRBD1. CDR1 is LGHDT and CDR2 is YNNKEL in the germline V gene (reference sequence). The CDR3 length is 14 residues. CDR3 sequence reads: CASSQDRGTDTQYF. The CDR3 nucleotides are TGTGCCAGCAGCCAGGACAGGGGCACCGATACGCAGTATTTT.

The V call is TRBV19, the J call TRBJ1-1; weak D call: TRBD1 (6 bases). Germline CDR1 and CDR2: LNHDA and SQIVND (reference sequence). V dropped 4 bases and J dropped 5 bases, with 14 bases sitting between them. The CDR3 spans 14 residues. DNA for the CDR3: TGTGCCAGTAGTACAGGGGCGTCCGCTACTGAAGCTTTCTTT. As protein: CASSTGASATEAFF. The complete variable domain, with remaining parts taken from reference TRBV19 and TRBJ1-1, reads DGGITQSPKYLFRKEGQNVTLSCEQNLNHDAMYWYRQDPGQGLRLIYYSQIVNDFQKGDIAEGYSVSREKKESFPLTVTSAQKNPTAFYLCASSTGASATEAFFGQGTRLTVV.

The chain is built from TRBV27 and TRBJ2-3; TRBD2 matches 11 bases. V lost 5 bases, J lost 3 bases, and 1 base stayed unmatched. Germline V CDR1 and CDR2: MNHEY, SMNVEV (reference sequence). This CDR3 spans 14 amino acids. CDR3 region: CASSRLAGTDTQYF. CDR3 sequence (DNA): TGTGCCAGCAGTAGACTAGCGGGAACAGATACGCAGTATTTT.